A selection of T cell receptor beta chains follows, all from one sample in a study of blood T cell repertoires in COVID-19. Only in-frame clones appear in the TCRdb table, and some are missing; sequencing was by immunoSEQ multiplex PCR. The repertoire holds under 300,000 clones, with about 85% as singletons. Material: PBMCs or T cells enriched from blood (not recorded which). The origin of the receptors is a woman between 50 and 59 years old who had been exposed to COVID-19. Both conserved end residues are part of each CDR3. The D gene is left open where the match is weak. Rows give clone size only sometimes, using once, few, many, or a class for an expanded clone.

len,abundance,j_gene,v_gene,d_gene,CDR3nt,CDR3aa
12,NA,TRBJ2-2,TRBV9,NA,TGTGCCAGCAGCGCTAAAACCGGGGAGCTGTTTTTT,CASSAKTGELFF
12,few,TRBJ1-3,TRBV29-1,NA,TGCAGCGTTGGCCACGGGACTAACACCATATATTTT,CSVGHGTNTIYF
13,NA,TRBJ2-7,TRBV7-9,TRBD1,TGTGCCAGCAGCAGAGAACAGGGGGTGAAGCAGTACTTC,CASSREQGVKQYF
15,NA,TRBJ2-6,TRBV28,NA,TGTGCCAGCAGCCTCGGACTCTCTGGGGCCAACGTCCTGACTTTC,CASSLGLSGANVLTF
14,NA,TRBJ2-1,TRBV15,TRBD1,TGTGCCACCAGCAGAGGCGACAGGGGCAATGAGCAGTTCTTC,CATSRGDRGNEQFF
15,once,TRBJ1-1,TRBV7-2,NA,TGTGCCAGCAGCACCCAACGGGGAGGGAGCGCTGAAGCTTTCTTT,CASSTQRGGSAEAFF
14,NA,TRBJ1-1,TRBV6-5,NA,TGTGCCAGCAGACCCCGTGGGGCTTACACTGAAGCTTTCTTT,CASRPRGAYTEAFF
13,NA,TRBJ1-2,TRBV18,NA,TGTGCCAGCTCACCCGAGGGCAACTATGGCTACACCTTC,CASSPEGNYGYTF
13,NA,TRBJ1-1,TRBV29-1,TRBD1,TGCAGCGCGTCGGGACAGATGAACACTGAAGCTTTCTTT,CSASGQMNTEAFF
15,NA,TRBJ2-3,TRBV9,NA,TGTGCCAGCAGCGTAGGATCCCGGGGAAGGGATACGCAGTATTTT,CASSVGSRGRDTQYF
14,NA,TRBJ1-3,TRBV6-5,NA,TGTGCCAGTTTCAGCGCAGGGGACGGAAACACCATATATTTT,CASFSAGDGNTIYF
12,NA,TRBJ1-1,TRBV28,NA,TGTGCCAGCAGTTTCGGGGTCGGTGAAGCTTTCTTT,CASSFGVGEAFF
12,NA,TRBJ1-1,TRBV12-3/TRBV12-4,TRBD1,TGTGCCAGCAGTTTCGGACAGGGGAAAGCTTTCTTT,CASSFGQGKAFF
14,many,TRBJ2-7,TRBV7-8,NA,TGTGCCAGCAGCCGAGAGGGGCCAGTTGACGAGCAGTACTTC,CASSREGPVDEQYF
15,NA,TRBJ1-2,TRBV11-2,TRBD1,TGTGCCAGCAGCTTAGGGACAGGGGGCGACTATGGCTACACCTTC,CASSLGTGGDYGYTF
16,NA,TRBJ1-1,TRBV5-5,TRBD1,TGTGCCAGCAGCCGGGACAGCGGTGTTTGGAGCACTGAAGCTTTCTTT,CASSRDSGVWSTEAFF
14,NA,TRBJ1-1,TRBV9,NA,TGTGCCAGCAGCGTAGAGGGAAGAGGGACTGAAGCTTTCTTT,CASSVEGRGTEAFF
13,few,TRBJ2-7,TRBV5-4,TRBD1,TGTGCCAGCAGAATGACAGGGATCGACGAGCAGTACTTC,CASRMTGIDEQYF
15,NA,TRBJ2-1,TRBV29-1,TRBD2,TGCAGCGTTGCTAGCGGGGGGCTTTCCTACAATGAGCAGTTCTTC,CSVASGGLSYNEQFF
15,NA,TRBJ1-1,TRBV28,TRBD1,TGTGCCAGCAACCAGGGGGCACTAGGGAACACTGAAGCTTTCTTT,CASNQGALGNTEAFF
15,NA,TRBJ1-4,TRBV7-9,NA,TGTGCCAGCAGCTTAATCCTCGCAACTAATGAAAAACTGTTTTTT,CASSLILATNEKLFF
13,NA,TRBJ1-5,TRBV7-2,NA,TGTGCCAGCAGGTCTGGGGGCGGTCAGCCCCAGCATTTT,CASRSGGGQPQHF
15,few,TRBJ2-7,TRBV7-2,NA,TGTGCCAGCAGCTCCTACGACAGGTTTCCCTACGAGCAGTACTTC,CASSSYDRFPYEQYF
16,NA,TRBJ2-1,TRBV6-2/TRBV6-3,NA,TGTGCCAGCAGTTACTCGAGGCTGGGGCAGGCCAATGAGCAGTTCTTC,CASSYSRLGQANEQFF
14,NA,TRBJ1-1,TRBV4-3,NA,TGCGCCAGCAGCCAAGAAGATGGGAGCACTGAAGCTTTCTTT,CASSQEDGSTEAFF
13,NA,TRBJ2-1,TRBV7-6,NA,TGTGCCAGCAGCTTGACAGGCGACAATGAGCAGTTCTTC,CASSLTGDNEQFF